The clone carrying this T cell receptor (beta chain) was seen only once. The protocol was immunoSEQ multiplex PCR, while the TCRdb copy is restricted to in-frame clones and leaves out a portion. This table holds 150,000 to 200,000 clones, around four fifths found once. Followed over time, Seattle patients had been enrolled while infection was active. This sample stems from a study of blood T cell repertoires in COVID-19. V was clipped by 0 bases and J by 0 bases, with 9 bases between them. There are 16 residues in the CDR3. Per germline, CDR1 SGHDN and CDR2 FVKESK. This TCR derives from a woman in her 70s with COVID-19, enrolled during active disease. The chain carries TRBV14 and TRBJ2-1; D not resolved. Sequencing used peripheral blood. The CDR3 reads CASSQDSRISYNEQFF. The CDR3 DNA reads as TGTGCCAGCAGCCAAGACTCGCGAATCTCCTACAATGAGCAGTTCTTC.